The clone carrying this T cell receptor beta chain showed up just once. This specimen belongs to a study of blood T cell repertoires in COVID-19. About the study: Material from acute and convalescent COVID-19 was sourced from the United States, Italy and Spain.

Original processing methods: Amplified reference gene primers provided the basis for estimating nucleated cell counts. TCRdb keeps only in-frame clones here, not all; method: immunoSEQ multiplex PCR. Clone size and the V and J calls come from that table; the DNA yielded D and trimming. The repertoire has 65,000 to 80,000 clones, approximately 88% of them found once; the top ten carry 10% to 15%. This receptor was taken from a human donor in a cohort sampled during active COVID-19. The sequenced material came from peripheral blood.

The CDR3 DNA reads as TGTGCCGGACCTCCGGACAGGGATGATGGCTACACCTTC. As protein: CAGPPDRDDGYTF. This rearrangement joins TRBV21-1 to TRBJ1-2; the D segment call TRBD1 is taken from the table without a DNA check. TRBV21-1 is annotated as a pseudogene. CDR3 length: 13 amino acids.